Presented here are 22 T cell receptor beta chains from one specimen sequenced in a study of OX40 agonist ivuxolimab in advanced cancers. Produced via immunoSEQ multiplex PCR; TCRdb's table is partial and in-frame only. In the table there are more than 55,000 clones, around 90% of which are singletons. Sequences were derived from CD4+ or CD8+ T cells sorted from blood, sampled in a trial of the OX40 agonist ivuxolimab. The receptors come from an adult with an advanced solid tumor such as melanoma, head and neck, liver or kidney cancer.

The rearrangement joins TRBV5-4 to TRBJ2-2; D gene unclear. The CDR3 sequence is 14 residues long. Between the trimmed V and J ends, which lost 4 bases and 2 bases, there was a span of 9 bases. Germline V CDR1 and CDR2: SGHNT, YYREEE (reference sequence). The CDR3 sequence: CASSPWGNTGELFF. CDR3 coding DNA: TGTGCCAGCAGCCCTTGGGGTAACACCGGGGAGCTGTTTTTT. Complete variable domain (other parts from reference TRBV5-4 and TRBJ2-2): ETGVTQSPTHLIKTRGQQVTLRCSSQSGHNTVSWYQQALGQGPQFIFQYYREEENGRGNFPPRFSGLQFPNYSSELNVNALELDDSALYLCASSPWGNTGELFFGEGSRLTVL.

This chain's CDR3 is CAWSNGNTEAFF. CDR3 DNA: TGTGCCTGGAGTAACGGGAACACTGAAGCTTTCTTT. The V call is TRBV30, the J call TRBJ1-1; D is unresolved. The germline gives CDR1 GTSNPN, CDR2 SVGIG (reference sequence). The V and J ends lost 2 bases and 1 base respectively, with 5 bases between them. This CDR3 is 12 amino acids long.

The chain is built from TRBV7-2 and TRBJ2-7; 8 bases are a match to TRBD1. CDR3 length: 13 amino acids. Germline values: CDR1 SGHTA, CDR2 FQGNSA. V dropped 6 bases and J dropped 5; count of bases not matched to a gene: 6. CDR3 sequence: CASSGTGSNEQYF. The CDR3 region has the DNA TGTGCCAGCAGTGGGACAGGTTCCAACGAGCAGTACTTC.

The gene calls are TRBV11-2 and TRBJ2-7; 8 bases line up with TRBD2. Trimming took 2 bases from V and 7 from J; bases not matched to a gene: 7. CDR1 SGHAT and CDR2 FQNNGV come from the germline V gene. CDR3 size: 14 residues. CDR3 protein: CASSLLSGASEQYF. Here the CDR3 DNA reads TGTGCCAGCAGCTTACTTAGCGGGGCTAGTGAGCAGTACTTC.

CDR3: CASSYSSPNTEAFF. As DNA, the CDR3 is TGTGCCAGCAGTTACTCGAGCCCGAACACTGAAGCTTTCTTT. The rearrangement links TRBV6-6 to TRBJ1-1; no definite D call. V was cut by 0 bases and J by 1 base, with 6 bases left in between. Germline V lookup: CDR1 MNHNY, CDR2 SVGAGI (reference sequence). CDR3 length: 14 residues.

This chain joins TRBV12-5 and TRBJ2-1; 8 bases are a match to TRBD2. Germline V gives CDR1 LGHNT, CDR2 FRNRAP. V dropped 0 bases and J dropped 2; count of bases not matched to a gene: 18. The CDR3 is 21 residues long. This CDR3 is CASGLVTLSLAGPVAYNEQFF. The CDR3 bases are TGTGCTAGTGGTTTGGTAACATTGTCGCTAGCGGGCCCTGTTGCCTACAATGAGCAGTTCTTC. The entire variable domain, with the rest obtained from reference TRBV12-5 and TRBJ2-1, is as follows: DARVTQTPRHKVTEMGQEVTMRCQPILGHNTVFWYRQTMMQGLELLAYFRNRAPLDDSGMPKDRFSAEMPDATLATLKIQPSEPRDSAVYFCASGLVTLSLAGPVAYNEQFFGPGTRLTVL.

Comment on this clone: The same CDR3 arises from other DNA sequences in this sample as well. This chain connects TRBV5-4 to TRBJ2-7, with a tentative D call TRBD1 (5 bases). The V end was cut by 0 bases, the J end by 2 bases, with 12 bases between. Germline V gene sequence: CDR1 SGHNT, CDR2 YYREEE (reference sequence). This CDR3 has 15 amino acids. CDR3 sequence reads: CASSLAQGGPYEQYF. CDR3 nucleotide sequence: TGTGCCAGCAGCTTGGCCCAGGGCGGCCCCTACGAGCAGTACTTC.

The CDR3 nucleotides are TGTGCCAGCAGCTCCAGACAGGGATCCACCGGGGAGCTGTTTTTT. Its translation: CASSSRQGSTGELFF. The V call is TRBV11-2, the J call TRBJ2-2, with 7 nucleotides matching TRBD1. V lost 4 bases, J lost 4 bases, and 6 bases stayed unmatched. Germline CDR1 and CDR2: SGHAT and FQNNGV. The CDR3 length is 15 residues.

The chain joins TRBV10-3 to TRBJ1-6; 11 positions match TRBD1. The J segment lost 8 bases and the V segment lost 6 bases, leaving 3 bases of the junction unmatched. The CDR3 runs to 14 residues. The germline gives CDR1 ENHRY, CDR2 SYGVKD. The CDR3 DNA is TGTGCCATCAGGACGGGACAGGGGGATTCACCCCTCCACTTT. Protein sequence: CAIRTGQGDSPLHF.

The chain couples TRBV28 to TRBJ2-7, with D possibly TRBD2 on 5 matching bases. The CDR3 is 12 residues long. The ends were cut back, 5 bases at V and 9 bases at J, with 14 bases in the middle. Germline V gene lookup returns CDR1 MDHEN and CDR2 SYDVKM. The CDR3 nucleotides read TGTGCCAGCAGTCCCTTGAGAGGAGGGCAGTACGTC. This sequence encodes CASSPLRGGQYV.

This chain connects TRBV6-5 to TRBJ2-7, with TRBD1 identical over 7 bases. The CDR3 is 15 amino acids. The germline V gene encodes CDR1 MNHEY and CDR2 SVGAGI. V lost 2 bases and J lost 0; bases outside the gene matches: 4. CDR3 sequence reads: CASSYGDRASYEQYF. The CDR3 region has the DNA TGTGCCAGCAGTTACGGGGACAGAGCCTCCTACGAGCAGTACTTC.

The J gene is TRBJ1-6, the V gene TRBV6-6; D is perhaps TRBD1 (6 bases). Per germline, CDR1 MNHNY and CDR2 SVGAGI (reference sequence). The CDR3 spans 15 residues. Deletions cut 6 bases from V and 8 bases from J, with 17 bases between. The CDR3 DNA reads as TGTGCCAGCAGCCGAACCGGACAGATATATTCACCCCTCCACTTT. This translates into CASSRTGQIYSPLHF.

The chain carries TRBV7-3 and TRBJ2-2, with D perhaps TRBD1 or TRBD2 (5 bases each). The V and J ends lost 2 bases and 1 base respectively, with 14 bases between them. In germline, CDR1 is SGHTA, CDR2 FQGTGA. This CDR3 has 17 amino acids. This chain's CDR3 is CASSLDGASRNTGELFF. The CDR3 DNA follows: TGTGCCAGCAGCTTAGATGGGGCTAGCCGGAACACCGGGGAGCTGTTTTTT.

The chain combines TRBV30 with TRBJ1-2; D not certain. The CDR3 contains 12 residues. V gave up 0 bases and J gave up 8 bases, with 10 bases separating them. Germline V gene data show CDR1 as GTSNPN and CDR2 as SVGIG (reference sequence). The CDR3 spells CAWSVGPSGYTF. CDR3 coding DNA: TGTGCCTGGAGTGTGGGCCCGTCGGGCTACACCTTC.

The rearrangement uses TRBV11-2 and TRBJ2-3; the match to TRBD2 covers 9 bases. CDR1 and CDR2 (germline): SGHAT, FQNNGV. This CDR3 region has 18 residues. V was pared by 2 bases and J by 5 bases, with 14 bases of the junction left unmatched. The CDR3, as DNA: TGTGCCAGCAGCTTACTAGGCGGGGGGGCCGGGTTTGTAGATACGCAGTATTTT. As protein: CASSLLGGGAGFVDTQYF. Variable domain in full (rest from reference TRBV11-2 and TRBJ2-3): EAGVAQSPRYKIIEKRQSVAFWCNPISGHATLYWYQQILGQGPKLLIQFQNNGVVDDSQLPKDRFSAERLKGVDSTLKIQPAKLEDSAVYLCASSLLGGGAGFVDTQYFGPGTRLTVL.

The chain employs TRBV2 and TRBJ2-5, with 15 bases identical to TRBD2. J gave up 0 bases and V 6 bases, and 5 bases lay outside the gene matches. The CDR3 length is 17 residues. Germline V gives CDR1 SNHLY, CDR2 FYNNEI. CDR3 in DNA: TGTGCCAGCAGCGGACTAGCGGGAGGGTGGTACCAAGAGACCCAGTACTTC. It is translated as CASSGLAGGWYQETQYF.

The chain is built from TRBV18 and TRBJ1-3; tentatively, D is TRBD1 (6 bases). The CDR3 is 15 amino acids. The ends were cut back, 4 bases at V and 3 bases at J, with 13 bases in the middle. The V gene's germline CDR1 is KGHSH and CDR2 LQKENI. CDR3 residues: CASSQAGVVGNTIYF. CDR3 coding DNA: TGTGCCAGCTCACAGGCAGGGGTAGTTGGAAACACCATATATTTT.

This clone appeared a single time. The rearrangement joins TRBV19 to TRBJ2-7, with D uncertain. V was shortened by 1 base and J by 6 bases, with 10 bases between the two germline ends. The CDR3 spans 13 residues. In germline, CDR1 is LNHDA, CDR2 SQIVND (reference sequence). CDR3 loop: CASSIGWGSEQYF. The CDR3 DNA reads TGTGCCAGTAGTATAGGCTGGGGAAGCGAGCAGTACTTC.

This sequence joins TRBV5-1 and TRBJ2-2; D gene unclear. This CDR3 region has 15 residues. V dropped 0 bases and J dropped 1 base, with 7 bases sitting between them. CDR1 and CDR2 from the germline V gene are SGHRS and YFSETQ. CDR3 loop: CASSLDPWNTGELFF. The CDR3 DNA reads TGCGCCAGCAGCTTGGACCCGTGGAACACCGGGGAGCTGTTTTTT. Full variable domain (outside the CDR3, taken from reference TRBV5-1 and TRBJ2-2): KAGVTQTPRYLIKTRGQQVTLSCSPISGHRSVSWYQQTPGQGLQFLFEYFSETQRNKGNFPGRFSGRQFSNSRSEMNVSTLELGDSALYLCASSLDPWNTGELFFGEGSRLTVL.

V and J are TRBV7-9 and TRBJ1-6; maybe TRBD1 (5 bases). Germline V gene sequence: CDR1 SEHNR, CDR2 FQNEAQ (reference sequence). The CDR3 is 18 residues long. V was cut by 1 base and J by 7 bases, with 20 bases left in between. The CDR3, as DNA: TGTGCCAGCAGCTTAGGGGAGACCAGGGACCCGAAGAATTCACCCCTCCACTTT. Translating it yields CASSLGETRDPKNSPLHF.

The rearrangement uses TRBV25-1 and TRBJ1-5, with 7 bases matching TRBD1. Germline CDR1 is MGHDK and CDR2 is SYGVNS. CDR3 length equals 14 residues. The V gene end was trimmed by 4 bases and the J gene end by 3 bases; junction bases not matched to a gene: 3. CDR3 residues: CASSGGGNNQPQHF. The CDR3 nucleotides read TGTGCCAGCAGTGGAGGGGGCAACAATCAGCCCCAGCATTTT. Full variable domain (rest looked up from reference TRBV25-1 and TRBJ1-5): EADIYQTPRYLVIGTGKKITLECSQTMGHDKMYWYQQDPGMELHLIHYSYGVNSTEKGDLSSESTVSRIRTEHFPLTLESARPSHTSQYLCASSGGGNNQPQHFGDGTRLSIL.

V gene TRBV27 combines with J gene TRBJ2-5, with a weak D call TRBD1 (5 bases). The V end was cut by 6 bases, the J end by 0 bases, with 14 bases between. The CDR3 extends over 15 amino acids. Germline V gene lookup returns CDR1 MNHEY and CDR2 SMNVEV (reference sequence). CDR3 sequence (DNA): TGTGCCAGCAGCCCGCGACAGAGGTACCAAGAGACCCAGTACTTC. It specifies CASSPRQRYQETQYF.